Below are 2 T cell receptor beta chains sequenced from a single sample in a study of blood T cell repertoires in COVID-19. Profiled with immunoSEQ multiplex PCR; TCRdb holds only in-frame clones, not every one. Among roughly 34,000 clones listed, about 80% were seen once. Sequences were obtained from peripheral blood. These receptors came from a woman between 70 and 85 years old with acute or convalescent COVID-19.

There are a few counts of this clone. The rearrangement joins TRBV29-1 to TRBJ2-3; D is unclear. The germline V gene has CDR1 SQVTM and CDR2 ANQGSEA. The CDR3 totals 12 residues. Trimming took off 6 bases at V and 4 bases at J, with 11 bases between the two ends. The CDR3, as DNA: TGCAGCGTGCAGTACCCTGCAGATACGCAGTATTTT. It specifies CSVQYPADTQYF.

The chain links TRBV6-5 to TRBJ1-2, with D uncertain. This CDR3 spans 11 amino acids. V was trimmed by 4 bases and J by 5 bases, leaving 5 bases between them. Germline lookup yields CDR1 MNHEY and CDR2 SVGAGI. The CDR3 spells CASSSEYGYTF. CDR3 in DNA: TGTGCCAGCAGTTCAGAATATGGCTACACCTTC.